Listed here are 13 T cell receptor beta chains from one sample, sequenced in a study of shared clonotypes between healthy human individuals. Libraries were prepared by immunoSEQ multiplex PCR; TCRdb keeps only in-frame clonotypes and omits some of them. The sample contains hundreds of thousands of clones, 95% to 98% of which appear only once. The material sequenced was naive CD4+ T cells sorted from blood. Described subset: CD45RA+ positively selected. The receptors were sampled from a woman aged 25 to 39 in good health.

The gene calls are TRBV4-1 and TRBJ2-1, with 9 bases aligning to TRBD2. The CDR3 totals 14 residues. V was clipped by 6 bases and J by 5 bases; unmatched bases: 5. Per the germline V gene, CDR1 is MGHRA and CDR2 is YSYEKL. This CDR3 reads CASRRLAENNEQFF. CDR3 bases: TGCGCCAGCAGGAGACTAGCGGAAAACAATGAGCAGTTCTTC.

V and J are TRBV5-1 and TRBJ2-5; 7 bases are shared with TRBD2. V lost 1 base to trimming and J lost 1 base; unmatched junction nucleotides: 1. CDR3 length: 14 amino acids. The germline gives CDR1 SGHRS, CDR2 YFSETQ. CDR3 in DNA: TGCGCCAGCAGCTTGAGACTAGCCCAAGAGACCCAGTACTTC. Translating gives CASSLRLAQETQYF.

This clone was found once. The J gene is TRBJ2-2, the V gene TRBV19; D unresolved. The CDR3 has 17 residues. Trimming stripped 0 bases from V and 4 bases from J, with 15 bases between. Germline values: CDR1 LNHDA, CDR2 SQIVND (reference sequence). CDR3 loop: CASSIEIRDQATGELFF. Written as DNA, the CDR3 is TGTGCCAGTAGTATAGAGATCCGCGACCAGGCCACCGGGGAGCTGTTTTTT.

Turning to this clone: Other nucleotide sequences in the sample specify the same CDR3. V gene TRBV29-1 combines with J gene TRBJ2-5; 7 positions agree with TRBD1. The CDR3 covers 12 residues. V lost 6 bases, J lost 5 bases, and 6 bases stayed unmatched. Germline V gene sequence: CDR1 SQVTM, CDR2 ANQGSEA. Here the CDR3 DNA reads TGCAGCGTGCGGACAGGTGGTGAGACCCAGTACTTC. Translated: CSVRTGGETQYF.

The genes are TRBV28 and TRBJ2-7; TRBD1 agrees at 10 bases. CDR1 and CDR2 (germline): MDHEN, SYDVKM. The CDR3 consists of 16 residues. V shed 6 bases, J shed 0 bases, and the junction held 8 bases outside the gene matches. CDR3: CASSTPGQGHSYEQYF. CDR3 bases: TGTGCCAGCAGCACCCCGGGACAGGGGCACTCCTACGAGCAGTACTTC.

The rearrangement joins TRBV5-7 to TRBJ2-3; D not certain. TRBV5-7 is designated an ORF whose function remains uncertain. With 1 base removed from V and 0 bases from J, the gap between germline ends came to 21 bases. The CDR3 sequence is 19 residues long. The CDR3 reads CASSLWDRAQSASTDTQYF. The CDR3 DNA follows: TGTGCCAGCAGCTTGTGGGATCGGGCCCAAAGCGCGAGCACAGATACGCAGTATTTT.

The gene calls are TRBV30 and TRBJ2-7, with D tentatively TRBD2 (6 bases). CDR1 is GTSNPN, CDR2 SVGIG, per germline (reference sequence). V shed 5 bases and J shed 6 bases, with 17 bases lying between them. The CDR3 loop spans 13 amino acids. The CDR3 DNA is TGTGCCTGGCAGAACGCTCCTAGCGTCGAGCAGTACTTC. It yields the protein CAWQNAPSVEQYF.

This clone was seen just once. CDR3 sequence (DNA): TGTGCCAGTATCCCAGGGAAGAGGACCTACGAGCAGTACTTC. Amino acid sequence: CASIPGKRTYEQYF. The chain carries TRBV28 and TRBJ2-7; D perhaps matches TRBD1 (5 bases). This CDR3 region has 14 residues. The ends were cut back, 9 bases at V and 2 bases at J, with 17 bases in the middle. The germline gives CDR1 MDHEN, CDR2 SYDVKM. Full variable domain (rest looked up from reference TRBV28 and TRBJ2-7): DVKVTQSSRYLVKRTGEKVFLECVQDMDHENMFWYRQDPGLGLRLIYFSYDVKMKEKGDIPEGYSVSREKKERFSLILESASTNQTSMYLCASIPGKRTYEQYFGPGTRLTVT.

V and J are TRBV5-1 and TRBJ2-7; possibly TRBD2 for D (5 bases). There are 14 residues in the CDR3. V shed 0 bases and J shed 6 bases, with 13 bases lying between them. Germline V gene data show CDR1 as SGHRS and CDR2 as YFSETQ. CDR3 DNA sequence: TGCGCCAGCAGCTTGGGGTTTAGACGGGGCGAGCAGTACTTC. Translation: CASSLGFRRGEQYF.

The chain has TRBV6-5 and TRBJ1-6, with D possibly being TRBD1 (5 bases). V was pared by 8 bases and J by 8 bases, with 13 bases between. The CDR3 contains 13 residues. Germline CDR1 MNHEY, CDR2 SVGAGI. The CDR3 region has the DNA TGTGCCAGCGCCCTCCAAGGGGATTCACCCCTCCACTTT. Protein sequence: CASALQGDSPLHF.

This chain uses TRBV28 with TRBJ1-1; TRBD1 is a possible D gene (5 bases). This CDR3 contains 14 residues. Germline loops: CDR1 MDHEN, CDR2 SYDVKM. Trimming shortened V by 7 bases and J by 3 bases, and 15 bases separated the two germline ends. The CDR3 DNA reads as TGTGCCAGCACCATTCCTCGGGGCTACACTGAAGCTTTCTTT. Its protein is CASTIPRGYTEAFF.

The V call is TRBV19, the J call TRBJ1-1, with D tentatively TRBD1 (6 bases). Germline CDR1 and CDR2: LNHDA and SQIVND (reference sequence). Trimming cost V 2 bases and J 8 bases, with 12 bases left between them. The CDR3 is 13 residues long. The CDR3 is CASSIRGTGEAFF. CDR3 coding DNA: TGTGCCAGTAGTATAAGGGGGACGGGAGAAGCTTTCTTT. Together with reference TRBV19 and TRBJ1-1, the CDR3 gives the full variable domain: DGGITQSPKYLFRKEGQNVTLSCEQNLNHDAMYWYRQDPGQGLRLIYYSQIVNDFQKGDIAEGYSVSREKKESFPLTVTSAQKNPTAFYLCASSIRGTGEAFFGQGTRLTVV.

The CDR3 sequence is CASNGDSDTGELFF. CDR3 DNA: TGTGCCAGCAACGGGGATTCGGACACCGGGGAGCTGTTTTTT. This rearrangement joins TRBV28 to TRBJ2-2, with D perhaps matching TRBD2 (5 bases). The CDR3 runs to 14 residues. Trimming cost V 7 bases and J 3 bases, with 12 bases left between them. Germline V gives CDR1 MDHEN, CDR2 SYDVKM.